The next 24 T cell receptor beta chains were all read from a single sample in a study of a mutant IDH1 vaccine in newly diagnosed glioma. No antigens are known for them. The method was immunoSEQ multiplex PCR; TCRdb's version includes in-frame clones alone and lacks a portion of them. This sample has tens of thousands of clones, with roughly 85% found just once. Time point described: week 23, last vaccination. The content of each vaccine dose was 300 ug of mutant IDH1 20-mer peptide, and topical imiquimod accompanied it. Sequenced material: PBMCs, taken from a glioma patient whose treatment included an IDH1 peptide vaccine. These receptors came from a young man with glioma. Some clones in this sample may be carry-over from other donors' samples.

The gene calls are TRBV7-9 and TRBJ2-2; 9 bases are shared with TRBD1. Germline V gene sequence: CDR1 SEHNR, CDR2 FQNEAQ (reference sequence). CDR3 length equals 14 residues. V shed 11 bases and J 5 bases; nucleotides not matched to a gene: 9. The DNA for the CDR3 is TGTGCCTTGCAGGGGACAGGGAAAACCGGGGAGCTGTTTTTT. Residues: CALQGTGKTGELFF.

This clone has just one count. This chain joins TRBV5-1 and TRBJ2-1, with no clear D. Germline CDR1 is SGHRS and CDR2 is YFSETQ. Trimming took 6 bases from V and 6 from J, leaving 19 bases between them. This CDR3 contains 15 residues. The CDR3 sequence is CASTLLGRSPNEQFF. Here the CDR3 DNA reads TGCGCCAGCACTCTACTTGGCAGATCTCCCAATGAGCAGTTCTTC.

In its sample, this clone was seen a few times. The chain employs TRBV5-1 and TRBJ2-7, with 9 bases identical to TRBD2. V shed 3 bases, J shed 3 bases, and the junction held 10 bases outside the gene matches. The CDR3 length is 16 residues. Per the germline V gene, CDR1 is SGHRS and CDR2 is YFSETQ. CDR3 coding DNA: TGCGCCAGCAGCTCTGGGCTAGCGGGAAGGAACTACGAGCAGTACTTC. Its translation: CASSSGLAGRNYEQYF.

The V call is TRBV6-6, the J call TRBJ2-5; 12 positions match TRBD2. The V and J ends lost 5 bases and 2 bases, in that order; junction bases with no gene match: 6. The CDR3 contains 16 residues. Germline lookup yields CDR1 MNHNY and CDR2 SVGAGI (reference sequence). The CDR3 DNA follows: TGTGCCAGCAGTGGCGGACTAGCGGGACATCAAGAGACCCAGTACTTC. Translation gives CASSGGLAGHQETQYF.

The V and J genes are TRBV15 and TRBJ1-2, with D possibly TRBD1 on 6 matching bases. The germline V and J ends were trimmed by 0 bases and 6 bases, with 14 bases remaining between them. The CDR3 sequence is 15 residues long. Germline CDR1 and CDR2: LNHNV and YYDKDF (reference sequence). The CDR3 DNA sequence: TGTGCCACCAGCAGAGATCAGGGGAGCTGGGATGGCTACACCTTC. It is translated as CATSRDQGSWDGYTF. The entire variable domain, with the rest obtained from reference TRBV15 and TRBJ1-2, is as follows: DAMVIQNPRYQVTQFGKPVTLSCSQTLNHNVMYWYQQKSSQAPKLLFHYYDKDFNNEADTPDNFQSRRPNTSFCFLDIRSPGLGDTAMYLCATSRDQGSWDGYTFGSGTRLTVV.

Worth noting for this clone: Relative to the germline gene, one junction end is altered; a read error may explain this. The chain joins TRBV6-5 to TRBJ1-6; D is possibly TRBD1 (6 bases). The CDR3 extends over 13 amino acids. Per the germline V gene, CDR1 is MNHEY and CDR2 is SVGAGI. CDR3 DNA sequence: TGTGCCGGCAGTGGACAGCCCAATTCACCCCTCCACTTT. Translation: CAGSGQPNSPLHF.

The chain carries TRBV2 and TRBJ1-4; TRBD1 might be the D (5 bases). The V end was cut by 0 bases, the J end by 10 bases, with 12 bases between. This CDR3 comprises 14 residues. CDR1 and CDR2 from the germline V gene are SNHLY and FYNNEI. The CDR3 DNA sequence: TGTGCCAGCAGTGAAGCGCGGGGTGGGGGAAAACTGTTTTTT. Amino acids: CASSEARGGGKLFF.

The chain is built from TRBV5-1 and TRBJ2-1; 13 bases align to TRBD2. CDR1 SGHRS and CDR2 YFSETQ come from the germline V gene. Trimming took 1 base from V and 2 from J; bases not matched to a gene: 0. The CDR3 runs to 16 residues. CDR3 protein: CASSLTSGRAYNEQFF. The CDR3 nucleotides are TGCGCCAGCAGCTTGACTAGCGGGAGGGCCTACAATGAGCAGTTCTTC.

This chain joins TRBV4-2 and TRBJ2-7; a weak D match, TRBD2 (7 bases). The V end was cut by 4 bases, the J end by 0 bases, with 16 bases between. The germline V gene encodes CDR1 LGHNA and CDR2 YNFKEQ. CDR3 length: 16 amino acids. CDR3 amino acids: CASSLGAGALSYEQYF. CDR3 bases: TGTGCCAGCAGCCTAGGCGCGGGGGCTCTCTCCTACGAGCAGTACTTC.

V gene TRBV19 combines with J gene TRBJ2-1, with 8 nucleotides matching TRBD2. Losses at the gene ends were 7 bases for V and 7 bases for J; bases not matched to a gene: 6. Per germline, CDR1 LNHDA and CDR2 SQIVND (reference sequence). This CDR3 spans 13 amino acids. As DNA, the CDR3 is TGTGCCAGTAATGGTGTAGCGGGAAATGAGCAGTTCTTC. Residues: CASNGVAGNEQFF.

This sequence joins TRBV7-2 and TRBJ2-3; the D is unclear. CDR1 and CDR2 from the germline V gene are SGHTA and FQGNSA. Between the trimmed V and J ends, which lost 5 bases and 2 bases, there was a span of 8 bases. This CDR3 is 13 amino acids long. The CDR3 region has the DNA TGTGCCAGCAGCCCCCGACCCACAGATACGCAGTATTTT. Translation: CASSPRPTDTQYF.

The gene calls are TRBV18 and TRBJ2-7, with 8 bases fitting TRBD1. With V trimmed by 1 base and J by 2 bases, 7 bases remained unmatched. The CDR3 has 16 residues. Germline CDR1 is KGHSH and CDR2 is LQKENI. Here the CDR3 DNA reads TGTGCCAGCTCACCACAGGGACAGGTAAAAGCCTACGAGCAGTACTTC. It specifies CASSPQGQVKAYEQYF.

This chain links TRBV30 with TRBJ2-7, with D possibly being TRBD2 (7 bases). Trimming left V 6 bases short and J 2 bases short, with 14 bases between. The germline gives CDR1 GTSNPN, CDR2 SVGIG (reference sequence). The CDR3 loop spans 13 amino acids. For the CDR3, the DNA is TGTGCCTGCGACGGGGGGCCCACCTACGAGCAGTACTTC. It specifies CACDGGPTYEQYF.

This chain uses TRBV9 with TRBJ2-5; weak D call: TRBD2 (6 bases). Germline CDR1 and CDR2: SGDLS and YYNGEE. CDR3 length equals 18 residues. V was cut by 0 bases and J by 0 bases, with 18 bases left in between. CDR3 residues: CASSVALPGAGNQETQYF. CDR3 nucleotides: TGTGCCAGCAGCGTAGCCCTACCGGGAGCAGGTAACCAAGAGACCCAGTACTTC.

For the CDR3, the DNA is TGTGCCACCAGCAGACCCTCTACCGGGACTAGCTCCTACGAGCAGTACTTC. Translated, it gives CATSRPSTGTSSYEQYF. The V gene is TRBV15, the J gene TRBJ2-7; TRBD2 matches at 8 bases. V dropped 2 bases and J dropped 0; count of bases not matched to a gene: 9. The germline V gene encodes CDR1 LNHNV and CDR2 YYDKDF (reference sequence). This CDR3 has 17 residues. Looking up the rest from reference TRBV15 and TRBJ2-7 gives the full variable domain: DAMVIQNPRYQVTQFGKPVTLSCSQTLNHNVMYWYQQKSSQAPKLLFHYYDKDFNNEADTPDNFQSRRPNTSFCFLDIRSPGLGDTAMYLCATSRPSTGTSSYEQYFGPGTRLTVT.

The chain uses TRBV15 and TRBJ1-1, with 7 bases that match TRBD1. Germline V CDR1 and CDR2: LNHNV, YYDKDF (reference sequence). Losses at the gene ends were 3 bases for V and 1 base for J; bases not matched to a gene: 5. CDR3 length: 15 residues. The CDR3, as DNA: TGTGCCACCAGCAGGGACTACAGGGGGAACACTGAAGCTTTCTTT. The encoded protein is CATSRDYRGNTEAFF.

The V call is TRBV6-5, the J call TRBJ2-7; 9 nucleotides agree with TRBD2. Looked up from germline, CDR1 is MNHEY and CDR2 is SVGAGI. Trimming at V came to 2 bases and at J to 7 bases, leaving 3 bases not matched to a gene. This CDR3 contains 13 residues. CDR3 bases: TGTGCCAGCAGTTACGGACTAGCGTGGGAGCAGTACTTC. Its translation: CASSYGLAWEQYF.

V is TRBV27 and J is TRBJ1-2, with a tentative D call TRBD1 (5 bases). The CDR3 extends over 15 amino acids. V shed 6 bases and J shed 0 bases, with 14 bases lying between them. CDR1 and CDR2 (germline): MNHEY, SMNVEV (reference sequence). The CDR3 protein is CASSYVGGSNYGYTF. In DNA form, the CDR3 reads TGTGCCAGCAGCTACGTGGGGGGGTCTAACTATGGCTACACCTTC.

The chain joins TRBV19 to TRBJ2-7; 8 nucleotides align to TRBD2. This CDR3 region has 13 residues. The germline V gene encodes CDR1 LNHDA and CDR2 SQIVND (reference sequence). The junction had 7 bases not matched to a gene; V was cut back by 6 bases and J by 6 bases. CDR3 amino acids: CASSTGTRGEQYF. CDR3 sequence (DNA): TGTGCCAGTAGCACCGGGACTAGAGGCGAGCAGTACTTC.

In DNA form, the CDR3 reads TGCGCCAGCAGCGGATCCTACGAGCAGTACTTC. Its protein product is CASSGSYEQYF. The gene calls are TRBV5-1 and TRBJ2-5; D ambiguous. The J call may be in error: the DNA end matches TRBJ2-7 better. This CDR3 is 11 amino acids long. Germline V CDR1 and CDR2: SGHRS, YFSETQ.

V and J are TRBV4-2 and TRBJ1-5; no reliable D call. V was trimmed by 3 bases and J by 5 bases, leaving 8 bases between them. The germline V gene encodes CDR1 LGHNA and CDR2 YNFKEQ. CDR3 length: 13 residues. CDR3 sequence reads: CASSHRGDQPQHF. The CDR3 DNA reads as TGTGCCAGCAGCCACCGCGGGGATCAGCCCCAGCATTTT.

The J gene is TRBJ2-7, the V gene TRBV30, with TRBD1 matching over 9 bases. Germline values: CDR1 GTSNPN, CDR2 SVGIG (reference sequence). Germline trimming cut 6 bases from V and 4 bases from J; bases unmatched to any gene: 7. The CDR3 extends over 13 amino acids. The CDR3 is CACTGTGTYEQYF. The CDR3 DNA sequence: TGTGCCTGCACCGGGACAGGGACTTACGAGCAGTACTTC. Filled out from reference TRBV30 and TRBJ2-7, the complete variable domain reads SQTIHQWPATLVQPVGSPLSLECTVEGTSNPNLYWYRQAAGRGLQLLFYSVGIGQISSEVPQNLSASRPQDRQFILSSKKLLLSDSGFYLCACTGTGTYEQYFGPGTRLTVT.

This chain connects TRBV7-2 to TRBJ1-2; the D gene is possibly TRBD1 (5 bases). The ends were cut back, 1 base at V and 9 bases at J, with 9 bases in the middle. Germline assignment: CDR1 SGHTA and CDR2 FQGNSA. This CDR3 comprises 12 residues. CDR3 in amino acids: CASSLVRASYTF. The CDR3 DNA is TGTGCCAGCAGCTTAGTCAGGGCTAGCTACACCTTC. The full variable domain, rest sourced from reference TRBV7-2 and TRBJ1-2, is GAGVSQSPSNKVTEKGKDVELRCDPISGHTALYWYRQSLGQGLEFLIYFQGNSAPDKSGLPSDRFSAERTGGSVSTLTIQRTQQEDSAVYLCASSLVRASYTFGSGTRLTVV.

Here the CDR3 DNA reads TGTGCCAGTAGCCCGGGACTAGAGAGAGCCTACGAGCAGTACTTC. Protein: CASSPGLERAYEQYF. The rearrangement uses TRBV19 and TRBJ2-7; 8 bases agree with TRBD2. This CDR3 is 15 amino acids long. With 6 bases clipped from V and 2 bases from J, the junction kept 9 bases outside the gene matches. The germline CDR1 and CDR2 sequences are LNHDA and SQIVND (reference sequence).